A single sample gave rise to the 4 T cell receptor beta chains below, sequenced in a study of shared clonotypes between healthy human individuals. Clones were sequenced by immunoSEQ multiplex PCR, and TCRdb holds only the in-frame ones, with some missing. This table has approximately 940,000 clones, 70% to 85% appearing once. Source material: memory CD4+ T cells sorted from blood. As for subset: CD45RA-negative fraction. These receptors were obtained from a man younger than 35 in good health.

This chain connects TRBV11-1 to TRBJ2-6; D is undetermined. Germline V gene lookup returns CDR1 SGHAT and CDR2 FQDESV (reference sequence). CDR3 size: 18 residues. The V gene lost 1 base and the J gene lost 0 bases, with 13 bases spanning the gap. The CDR3 DNA reads TGTGCCAGCAGCTTAGATGGAAGACAAAGCTCTGGGGCCAACGTCCTGACTTTC. Protein sequence: CASSLDGRQSSGANVLTF.

Comments on this clone: This same CDR3 is encoded by further DNA sequences in the sample. J is TRBJ2-7 and V is TRBV4-1; 11 nucleotides agree with TRBD2. CDR3 length equals 15 residues. Looked up from germline, CDR1 is MGHRA and CDR2 is YSYEKL. Losses at the gene ends were 4 bases for V and 4 bases for J; bases not matched to a gene: 6. The CDR3 region has the DNA TGCGCCAGCAGCCGCTTACTAGCGGGGGAATACGAGCAGTACTTC. Translating it yields CASSRLLAGEYEQYF.

V and J are TRBV5-6 and TRBJ2-3, with D unresolved. The V gene lost 2 bases and the J gene lost 3 bases, with 13 bases spanning the gap. The length of the CDR3 is 15 residues. Per germline, CDR1 SGHDT and CDR2 YYEEEE. The CDR3 DNA reads as TGTGCCAGCAGCTTTTACTCAGGTCGGACAGATACGCAGTATTTT. Encoded protein: CASSFYSGRTDTQYF.

This clone was counted a few times. The chain employs TRBV6-1 and TRBJ1-2, with D possibly TRBD1 on 6 matching bases. This CDR3 has 14 amino acids. Deletions cut 2 bases from V and 3 bases from J, with 10 bases between. Germline V gene sequence: CDR1 MNHNS, CDR2 SASEGT. The CDR3 protein is CASSERGQYYGYTF. CDR3 bases: TGTGCCAGCAGTGAACGGGGGCAGTACTATGGCTACACCTTC.